Detailed here is one T cell receptor (beta chain). Antigen unknown. This specimen comes from a study of cytomegalovirus exposure and HLA in healthy donors. Findings and caveats of the study: TCR beta sequences numbering 15,000 to 20,000 were associated with HLA alleles at 0.05 false discovery rate in a later analysis. TCR beta V- and J-gene trimming was later associated with a missense DCLRE1C variant.

PCR involved 60 Vbeta and 13 Jbeta primers. Here immunoSEQ multiplex PCR was the method, and the copy in TCRdb shows in-frame clones only, minus some. This table has around 120,000 clones, 80% appearing once. The germline V gene encodes CDR1 MDHEN and CDR2 SYDVKM. The CDR3 is made up of 16 amino acids. Trimming removed 7 bases from V and 8 bases from J; junction bases left unmatched: 18. Healthy bone marrow donors supplied every sample. This sequence originates from a female donor in good health and CMV-seropositive. The specimen was PBMCs. The genes are TRBV28 and TRBJ2-5, with 8 positions matching TRBD1. In DNA form, the CDR3 reads TGTGCCAGCAAAACCTACGGACAGGGCCCCTCGCGAACCCAGTACTTC. This translates into CASKTYGQGPSRTQYF.